This TCR beta chain stems from a study of blood T cells in healthy people across ages. A sample-barcoded 5' primer and a J-beta primer mix were used in a second PCR of about 6 to 12 cycles. Every cDNA was tagged by a template-switch adaptor with 12 random nucleotides. TCRdb re-derived calls from the 5' RACE reads in MiXCR, one entry per CDR3 protein. The profile shows about 670,000 distinct CDR3 sequences, 45% to 60% of them singletons. Broader study findings: The donors' CMV status was not determined, possibly confounding changes in expanded clonotypes.

The V gene end was trimmed by 4 bases and the J gene end by 0 bases; junction bases not matched to a gene: 6. The CDR3 spans 18 residues. The germline gives CDR1 MGHRA, CDR2 YSYEKL. This clonotype was observed a handful of times. Its antigen is as yet unknown. The sequenced material came from blood. The receptor comes from a woman older than 75 in good health. The rearrangement joins TRBV4-1 to TRBJ2-1; 13 bases line up with TRBD2. The CDR3: CASSREGLAGSSYNEQFF. Here the CDR3 DNA reads TGCGCCAGCAGCCGCGAGGGACTAGCGGGGAGCTCCTACAATGAGCAGTTCTTC.